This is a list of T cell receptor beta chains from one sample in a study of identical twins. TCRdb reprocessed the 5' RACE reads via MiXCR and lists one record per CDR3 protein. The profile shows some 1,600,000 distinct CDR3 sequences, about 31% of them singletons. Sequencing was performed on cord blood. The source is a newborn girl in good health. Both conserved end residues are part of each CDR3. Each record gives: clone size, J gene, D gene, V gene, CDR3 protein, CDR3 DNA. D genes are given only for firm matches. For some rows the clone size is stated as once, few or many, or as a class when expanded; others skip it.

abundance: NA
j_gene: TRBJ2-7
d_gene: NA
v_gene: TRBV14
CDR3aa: CASSQIKEINEQYF
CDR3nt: TGTGCCAGCAGCCAAATAAAGGAAATCAACGAGCAGTACTTC

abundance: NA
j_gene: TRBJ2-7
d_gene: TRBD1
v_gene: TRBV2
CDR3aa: CASIARDRGNHEQYF
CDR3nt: TGTGCCAGCATTGCCCGGGACAGGGGCAACCACGAGCAGTACTTC

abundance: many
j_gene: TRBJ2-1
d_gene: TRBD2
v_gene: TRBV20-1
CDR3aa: CSARGRGGSYNEQFF
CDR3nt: TGCAGTGCTAGAGGGCGGGGGGGATCCTACAATGAGCAGTTCTTC

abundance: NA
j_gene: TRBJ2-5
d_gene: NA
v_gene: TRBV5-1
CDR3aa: CASSSGTWAQYF
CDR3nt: TGCGCCAGCAGCTCCGGGACCTGGGCGCAGTACTTC

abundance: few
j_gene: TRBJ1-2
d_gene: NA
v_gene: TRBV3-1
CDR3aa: CASSHTYGYTF
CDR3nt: TGTGCCAGCAGCCACACTTATGGCTACACCTTC

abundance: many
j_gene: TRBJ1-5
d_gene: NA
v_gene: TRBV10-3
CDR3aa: CAISPVDDQPQHF
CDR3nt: TGTGCCATCAGCCCCGTAGACGATCAGCCCCAGCATTTT

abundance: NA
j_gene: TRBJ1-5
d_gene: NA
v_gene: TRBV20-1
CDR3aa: CSARDVDRNNQPQHF
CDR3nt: TGCAGTGCTAGAGATGTTGACAGGAACAATCAGCCCCAGCATTTT

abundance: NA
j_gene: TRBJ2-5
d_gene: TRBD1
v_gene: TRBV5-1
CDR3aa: CASSSGQVLNEQYF
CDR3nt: TGCGCCAGCAGCTCAGGACAGGTTCTGAATGAGCAGTACTTC

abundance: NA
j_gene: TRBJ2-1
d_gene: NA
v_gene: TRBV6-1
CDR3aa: CASSGLGIGYNEQFF
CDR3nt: TGTGCCAGCAGTGGTTTGGGAATCGGCTACAATGAGCAGTTCTTC

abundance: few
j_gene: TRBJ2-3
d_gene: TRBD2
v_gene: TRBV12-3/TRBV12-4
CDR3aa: CASSSSGVLTDTQYF
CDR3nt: TGTGCCAGCAGTAGTAGCGGGGTACTCACAGATACGCAGTATTTT

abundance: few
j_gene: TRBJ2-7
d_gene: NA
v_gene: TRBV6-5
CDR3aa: CASSYSEAAFYEQYF
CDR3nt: TGTGCCAGCAGTTACTCCGAGGCAGCATTCTACGAGCAGTACTTC

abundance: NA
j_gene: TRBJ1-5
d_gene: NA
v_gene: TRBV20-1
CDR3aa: CSATGSSNQPQHF
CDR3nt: TGCAGTGCTACAGGCTCTAGCAATCAGCCCCAGCATTTT

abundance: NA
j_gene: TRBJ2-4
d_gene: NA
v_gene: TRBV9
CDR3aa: CASSARETDYLAKNIQYF
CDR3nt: TGTGCCAGCAGCGCGAGGGAAACAGATTACCTAGCCAAAAACATTCAGTACTTC

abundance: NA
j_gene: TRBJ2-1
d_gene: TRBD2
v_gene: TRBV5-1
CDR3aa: CASSLASSGRNNEQFF
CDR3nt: TGCGCCAGCAGCTTGGCTTCTAGCGGGCGGAACAATGAGCAGTTCTTC

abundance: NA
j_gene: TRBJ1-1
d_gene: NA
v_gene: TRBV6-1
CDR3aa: CASSVQQGLSTEAFF
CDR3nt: TGTGCCAGCAGTGTCCAACAGGGTTTGAGTACTGAAGCTTTCTTT

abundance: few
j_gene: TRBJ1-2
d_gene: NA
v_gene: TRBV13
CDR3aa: CASSAGRTYGYTF
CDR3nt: TGTGCCAGCAGCGCGGGACGGACCTATGGCTACACCTTC

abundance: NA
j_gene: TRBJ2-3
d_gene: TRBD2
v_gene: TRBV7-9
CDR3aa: CASSLSSGIGTDTQYF
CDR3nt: TGTGCCAGCAGCTTATCCAGCGGGATCGGCACAGATACGCAGTATTTT

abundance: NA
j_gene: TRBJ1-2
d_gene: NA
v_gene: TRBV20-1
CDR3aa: CSAKDGGTHGYTF
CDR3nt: TGCAGTGCTAAGGACGGCGGAACCCATGGCTACACCTTC

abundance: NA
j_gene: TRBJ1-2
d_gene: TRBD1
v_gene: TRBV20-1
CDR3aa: CSADNRGPGYGYTF
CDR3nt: TGCAGTGCTGATAACAGGGGCCCGGGTTATGGCTACACCTTC

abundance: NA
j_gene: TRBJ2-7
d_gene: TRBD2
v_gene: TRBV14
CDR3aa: CASSPRLAVVEQYF
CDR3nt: TGTGCCAGCAGCCCCCGACTAGCTGTTGTCGAGCAGTACTTC

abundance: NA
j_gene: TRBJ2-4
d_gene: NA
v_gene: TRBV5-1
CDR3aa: CASGQGWIPTEQYF
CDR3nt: TGCGCCAGCGGGCAGGGGTGGATACCTACGGAGCAGTACTTC

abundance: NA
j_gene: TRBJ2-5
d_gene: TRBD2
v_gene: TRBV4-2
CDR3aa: CASSQAGASGQETQYF
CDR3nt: TGTGCCAGCAGCCAAGCTGGCGCTAGCGGGCAAGAGACCCAGTACTTC

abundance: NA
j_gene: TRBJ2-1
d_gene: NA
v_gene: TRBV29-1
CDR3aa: CSVTWRAPAYNEQFF
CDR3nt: TGCAGCGTGACTTGGCGCGCTCCTGCCTACAATGAGCAGTTCTTC

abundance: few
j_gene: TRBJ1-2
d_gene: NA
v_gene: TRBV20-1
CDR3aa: CSADGYTF
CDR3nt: TGCAGTGCTGATGGCTACACCTTC

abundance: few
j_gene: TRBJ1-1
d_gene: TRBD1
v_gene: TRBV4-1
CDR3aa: CASSHRPTGPNTEAFF
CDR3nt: TGCGCCAGCAGCCACCGACCGACAGGGCCCAACACTGAAGCTTTCTTT

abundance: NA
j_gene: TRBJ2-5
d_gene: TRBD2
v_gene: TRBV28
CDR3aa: CASSLYLLAGNQETQYF
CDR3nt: TGTGCCAGCAGTCTCTACCTACTAGCGGGGAACCAAGAGACCCAGTACTTC

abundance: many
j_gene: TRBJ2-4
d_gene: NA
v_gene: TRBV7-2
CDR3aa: CASSLEVYRLAKNIQYF
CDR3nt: TGTGCCAGCAGCTTAGAGGTCTACCGCCTAGCCAAAAACATTCAGTACTTC

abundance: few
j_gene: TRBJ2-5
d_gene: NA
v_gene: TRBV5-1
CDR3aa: CASSFAGGEYNEQYF
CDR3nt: TGCGCCAGCAGCTTCGCCGGAGGGGAATACAATGAGCAGTACTTC

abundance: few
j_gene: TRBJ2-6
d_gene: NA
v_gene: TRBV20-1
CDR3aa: CSAEGSGANVLTF
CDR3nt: TGCAGTGCTGAGGGGTCCGGGGCCAACGTCCTGACTTTC

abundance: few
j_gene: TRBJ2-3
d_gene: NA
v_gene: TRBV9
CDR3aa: CASVRAPLPADTQYF
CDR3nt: TGTGCCAGCGTCCGGGCCCCTCTCCCCGCAGATACGCAGTATTTT

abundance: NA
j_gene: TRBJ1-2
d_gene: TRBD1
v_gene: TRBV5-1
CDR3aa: CASSLAQGAFNHGYTF
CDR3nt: TGCGCCAGCAGCTTGGCGCAGGGGGCCTTTAACCATGGCTACACCTTC

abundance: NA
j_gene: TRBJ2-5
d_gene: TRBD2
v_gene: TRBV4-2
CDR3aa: CASSPRSGGETQYF
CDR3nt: TGTGCCAGCAGCCCAAGATCGGGAGGGGAGACCCAGTACTTC

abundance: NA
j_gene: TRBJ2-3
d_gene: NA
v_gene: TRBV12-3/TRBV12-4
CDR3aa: CASSPEDLYTDTQYF
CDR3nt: TGTGCCAGCAGTCCTGAGGACCTTTACACAGATACGCAGTATTTT

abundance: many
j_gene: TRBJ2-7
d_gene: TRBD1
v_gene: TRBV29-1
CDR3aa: CSVAGGRSYEQYF
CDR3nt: TGCAGCGTGGCAGGGGGCAGGTCCTACGAGCAGTACTTC

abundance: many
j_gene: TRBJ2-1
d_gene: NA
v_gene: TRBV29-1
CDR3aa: CSVVGSYNEQFF
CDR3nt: TGCAGCGTTGTGGGCTCCTACAATGAGCAGTTCTTC

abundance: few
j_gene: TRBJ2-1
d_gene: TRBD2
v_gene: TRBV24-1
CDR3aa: CATSTGGAYNEQFF
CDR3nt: TGTGCCACCAGTACCGGGGGGGCGTACAATGAGCAGTTCTTC

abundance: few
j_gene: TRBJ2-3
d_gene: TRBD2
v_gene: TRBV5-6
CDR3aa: CASRRGGVDTQYF
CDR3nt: TGTGCCAGCAGACGCGGGGGGGTAGATACGCAGTATTTT

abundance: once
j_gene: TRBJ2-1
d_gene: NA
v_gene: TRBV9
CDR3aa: CASSERGGAQFF
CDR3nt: TGTGCCAGCAGCGAAAGGGGGGGGGCGCAGTTCTTC

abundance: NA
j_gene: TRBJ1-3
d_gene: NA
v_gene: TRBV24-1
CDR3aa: CATPSGKENTIYF
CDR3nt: TGTGCCACCCCCTCAGGGAAGGAAAACACCATATATTTT

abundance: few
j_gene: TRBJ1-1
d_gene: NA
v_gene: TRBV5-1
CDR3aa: CASSAEGRGNTEAFF
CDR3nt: TGCGCCAGCAGCGCCGAGGGTCGGGGAAACACTGAAGCTTTCTTT

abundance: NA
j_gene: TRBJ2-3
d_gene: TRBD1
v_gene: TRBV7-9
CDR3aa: CASSVYRGRGTDTQYF
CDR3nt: TGTGCCAGCAGCGTGTACAGGGGGCGAGGCACAGATACGCAGTATTTT

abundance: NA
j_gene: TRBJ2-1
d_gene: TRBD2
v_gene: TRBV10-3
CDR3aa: CAIREAGMYNEQFF
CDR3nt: TGTGCCATCAGGGAAGCGGGGATGTACAATGAGCAGTTCTTC

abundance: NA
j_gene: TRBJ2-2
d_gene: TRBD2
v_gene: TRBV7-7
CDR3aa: CASSLFPAGGSSTGELFF
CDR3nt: TGTGCTAGCAGCTTATTCCCCGCTGGCGGGAGTTCCACCGGGGAGCTGTTTTTT

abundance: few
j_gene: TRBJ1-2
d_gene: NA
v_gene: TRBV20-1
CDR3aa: CSARGGGQRVNYGYTF
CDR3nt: TGCAGTGCTAGAGGCGGCGGTCAGCGGGTGAACTATGGCTACACCTTC